Following are 22 T cell receptor beta chains from one sample sequenced in a study of blood T cell repertoires in COVID-19. Here immunoSEQ multiplex PCR was the method, and the copy in TCRdb shows in-frame clones only, minus some. The table records some 270,000 clones, around 90% of them present only once. Sequencing was done on a sample of peripheral blood. These receptors were obtained from a man aged 50-60 years with acute or convalescent COVID-19.

This sequence joins TRBV27 and TRBJ1-5, with 9 positions matching TRBD1. The CDR3 totals 15 residues. CDR1 and CDR2 (germline): MNHEY, SMNVEV (reference sequence). The V gene end was trimmed by 4 bases and the J gene end by 9 bases; junction bases not matched to a gene: 10. The CDR3 region is CASSSVTGGAWPQHF. The DNA of the CDR3 is TGTGCCAGCAGTTCCGTCACAGGGGGCGCTTGGCCCCAGCATTTT.

This sequence joins TRBV5-4 and TRBJ2-3; 7 bases line up with TRBD2. After removal of 0 bases from V and 3 bases from J, the junction contained 7 bases not matched to a gene. The CDR3 length is 16 residues. Germline V lookup: CDR1 SGHNT, CDR2 YYREEE (reference sequence). The CDR3: CASSLAAGGVTDTQYF. CDR3 nucleotides: TGTGCCAGCAGCTTGGCCGCTGGGGGGGTTACAGATACGCAGTATTTT. Combining the CDR3 with reference TRBV5-4 and TRBJ2-3 gives the whole variable domain ETGVTQSPTHLIKTRGQQVTLRCSSQSGHNTVSWYQQALGQGPQFIFQYYREEENGRGNFPPRFSGLQFPNYSSELNVNALELDDSALYLCASSLAAGGVTDTQYFGPGTRLTVL.

This clone has only a few counts. J is TRBJ2-2 and V is TRBV29-1; D not resolved. V lost 4 bases, J lost 6 bases, and 18 bases lay in between. CDR1 is SQVTM, CDR2 ANQGSEA, per germline. The CDR3 is made up of 15 amino acids. The CDR3 region is CSVAEALLDAGELFF. Written as DNA, the CDR3 is TGCAGCGTTGCAGAAGCTTTGCTAGATGCCGGGGAGCTGTTTTTT.

V usage is TRBV7-9 and J usage is TRBJ1-6; TRBD1 aligns across 8 bases. Germline CDR1 and CDR2: SEHNR and FQNEAQ (reference sequence). V dropped 5 bases and J dropped 2; count of bases not matched to a gene: 8. The CDR3 has 17 amino acids. This chain's CDR3 is CASSGRDRNTYNSPLHF. The CDR3 DNA sequence: TGTGCCAGCAGCGGGCGGGACAGGAATACCTATAATTCACCCCTCCACTTT.

This chain uses TRBV4-1 with TRBJ2-3, with no clear D. CDR1 is MGHRA and CDR2 is YSYEKL in the germline V gene. The CDR3 contains 15 residues. With 1 base removed from V and 0 bases from J, the gap between germline ends came to 8 bases. CDR3 sequence (DNA): TGCGCCAGCAGCCAAGCGGCAGGTAGCACAGATACGCAGTATTTT. This codes for CASSQAAGSTDTQYF.

The chain has TRBV4-1 and TRBJ2-7; weak D call: TRBD1 (6 bases). V lost 0 bases, J lost 7 bases, and 16 bases lay in between. The length of the CDR3 is 15 residues. From germline, CDR1 is MGHRA and CDR2 YSYEKL. The CDR3 coding sequence is TGCGCCAGCAGCCAAGAGGGTCAGGGGATGGGTGAGCAGTACTTC. Its protein product is CASSQEGQGMGEQYF.

A few counts support this clone. The rearrangement uses TRBV6-5 and TRBJ1-1; a possible D gene is TRBD1 (5 bases). The CDR3 has 13 amino acids. In germline, CDR1 is MNHEY, CDR2 SVGAGI. Trimming took off 10 bases at V and 5 bases at J, with 17 bases between the two ends. CDR3 nucleotides: TGTGCCATCGGCGGGGCTGTAGGGACTGAAGCTTTCTTT. It codes for CAIGGAVGTEAFF.

The chain recombines TRBV30 with TRBJ1-1; D gene ambiguous. V was cut by 2 bases and J by 2 bases, with 9 bases left in between. CDR3 length: 13 residues. Germline lookup yields CDR1 GTSNPN and CDR2 SVGIG (reference sequence). CDR3 sequence reads: CAWSLTPNTEAFF. The CDR3 nucleotides read TGTGCCTGGAGTCTCACACCAAACACTGAAGCTTTCTTT.

The V and J genes are TRBV7-2 and TRBJ2-5; TRBD2 matches at 8 bases. This CDR3 spans 16 amino acids. With V trimmed by 2 bases and J by 2 bases, 7 bases remained unmatched. Germline CDR1 SGHTA, CDR2 FQGNSA. The CDR3 DNA sequence: TGTGCCAGCAGCTTAAGGGGCGGGGGGATTCAAGAGACCCAGTACTTC. Translated: CASSLRGGGIQETQYF.

V is TRBV7-9 and J is TRBJ2-1, with TRBD2 matching over 10 bases. From germline, CDR1 is SEHNR and CDR2 FQNEAQ (reference sequence). The CDR3 has 14 residues. J gave up 9 bases and V 2 bases, and 4 bases lay outside the gene matches. CDR3 residues: CASSLPAGGAEQFF. The CDR3 DNA sequence: TGTGCCAGCAGCTTACCAGCGGGGGGGGCTGAGCAGTTCTTC.

The V call is TRBV7-3, the J call TRBJ1-2, with 8 bases that match TRBD1. Looked up from germline, CDR1 is SGHTA and CDR2 is FQGTGA. The CDR3 spans 14 residues. The junction had 3 bases not matched to a gene; V was cut back by 0 bases and J by 6 bases. The CDR3 here is CASSLTGQGDGYTF. In nucleotides, the CDR3 is TGTGCCAGCAGCTTAACCGGACAGGGAGATGGCTACACCTTC.

V usage is TRBV6-6 and J usage is TRBJ1-2, with 10 positions matching TRBD1. This CDR3 is 14 amino acids long. V lost 3 bases and J lost 6; bases outside the gene matches: 4. Germline values: CDR1 MNHNY, CDR2 SVGAGI (reference sequence). Written as DNA, the CDR3 is TGTGCCAGCAGTTATGGACAGGGGGGCCATGGCTACACCTTC. Translating gives CASSYGQGGHGYTF.

This clone was counted ten times or more. This chain's CDR3 is CASSSRGTGITPLHF. The CDR3 coding sequence is TGTGCCAGCAGTTCCCGGGGGACAGGTATAACACCCCTCCACTTT. The V and J genes are TRBV6-5 and TRBJ1-6, with 8 bases fitting TRBD1. Germline CDR1 is MNHEY and CDR2 is SVGAGI. This CDR3 contains 15 residues. Losses at the gene ends were 4 bases for V and 11 bases for J; bases not matched to a gene: 10.

This clone was seen a single time. The V and J genes are TRBV5-1 and TRBJ2-1; 10 bases match TRBD2. V gave up 2 bases and J gave up 4 bases; unmatched junction bases: 6. The CDR3 sequence is 16 residues long. Germline V gives CDR1 SGHRS, CDR2 YFSETQ. This CDR3 is CASSFGLAGDYNEQFF. In DNA, the CDR3 is TGCGCCAGCAGCTTCGGTCTAGCGGGGGATTACAATGAGCAGTTCTTC.

The V and J genes are TRBV9 and TRBJ2-3; no clear D gene. The germline V and J ends were trimmed by 4 bases and 4 bases, with 13 bases remaining between them. Germline V gives CDR1 SGDLS, CDR2 YYNGEE. The CDR3 is 14 residues long. In nucleotides, the CDR3 is TGTGCCAGCAGCTCCCGGTCGACTGCAGATACGCAGTATTTT. Protein product: CASSSRSTADTQYF.

The chain uses TRBV27 and TRBJ1-2; D perhaps matches TRBD1 (5 bases). The ends were cut back, 5 bases at V and 0 bases at J, with 10 bases in the middle. Germline-derived CDR1 and CDR2 are MNHEY and SMNVEV (reference sequence). This CDR3 has 14 residues. CDR3 in DNA: TGTGCCAGCAGTAGGGGAGGTCCTAACTATGGCTACACCTTC. Encoded protein: CASSRGGPNYGYTF.

The gene calls are TRBV7-9 and TRBJ2-2; tentative D call: TRBD2 (6 bases). V lost 1 base and J 1 base, leaving 10 bases between the germline ends. CDR3 length: 16 residues. The germline V gene encodes CDR1 SEHNR and CDR2 FQNEAQ (reference sequence). The CDR3 region is CASSLVGLLNTGELFF. Written as DNA, the CDR3 is TGTGCCAGCAGCTTAGTCGGACTATTGAACACCGGGGAGCTGTTTTTT.

The chain links TRBV12-2 to TRBJ1-1; the table calls TRBD1, which could not be checked here. TRBV12-2 is flagged as a pseudogene. The CDR3 runs to 24 residues. DNA for the CDR3: TGTGCAAGTCGCTTACAGGGCACGACAAATTGTAGCCCCGACGCCCCTAAGGGGCACACTGAAGCTTTCTTT. As protein: CASRLQGTTNCSPDAPKGHTEAFF.

The count of this clone is one. The chain recombines TRBV6-5 with TRBJ2-7, with unresolved D. V was cut by 0 bases and J by 2 bases, with 8 bases left in between. Germline V lookup: CDR1 MNHEY, CDR2 SVGAGI. This CDR3 is built from 14 residues. The CDR3 protein is CASSYSSNPYEQYF. DNA of the CDR3: TGTGCCAGCAGTTACTCGAGTAACCCCTACGAGCAGTACTTC.

J is TRBJ1-6 and V is TRBV23-1; D call uncertain. TRBV23-1 is filed as an ORF, its function uncertain. This CDR3 comprises 17 residues. V was trimmed by 1 base and J by 0 bases, leaving 10 bases between them. The CDR3 sequence: CASSQWTGYSYNSPLHF. CDR3 nucleotide sequence: TGCGCCAGCAGTCAATGGACGGGATACTCCTATAATTCACCCCTCCACTTT.

The chain links TRBV18 to TRBJ1-6; 7 positions agree with TRBD1. With 5 bases clipped from V and 9 bases from J, the junction kept 16 bases outside the gene matches. Germline CDR1 reads KGHSH; CDR2 reads LQKENI. CDR3 length: 17 residues. The CDR3 nucleotides read TGTGCCAGCTCAGGGCAGGGCCGACAGGGTAGGACTTCACCCCTCCACTTT. It is translated as CASSGQGRQGRTSPLHF.

V usage is TRBV19 and J usage is TRBJ1-2; D not certain. The V and J ends lost 3 bases and 6 bases respectively, with 14 bases between them. This CDR3 comprises 14 residues. Per germline, CDR1 LNHDA and CDR2 SQIVND (reference sequence). The CDR3 sequence is CASSIRDGGDGYTF. DNA of the CDR3: TGTGCCAGTAGTATCCGTGATGGCGGGGATGGCTACACCTTC.